The 32 T cell receptor beta chains in this list originate from one sample, sequenced in a study of PD-1 blockade in classical Hodgkin lymphoma. Noted time point: cycle 4 day 1 (C4D1), after less than 7 weeks of nivolumab. Brentuximab vedotin exposure varied among the patients, all of whom had relapsed after autologous stem cell transplantation. Profiling relied on immunoSEQ multiplex PCR, and the TCRdb table lists in-frame clones only, not all of them. Of 20,000 or so clones detected, around four fifths appear once; the ten largest clones hold roughly 6.2%. The source material was peripheral blood mononuclear cells (PBMCs), sampled before the fourth cycle of nivolumab. The source is a human donor with classical Hodgkin lymphoma.

This clone was detected a few times. DNA for the CDR3: TGTGCCAGCAAGTCCTTTGGGACAGGGGCCTACAATGAGCAGTTCTTC. Translating it yields CASKSFGTGAYNEQFF. This chain links TRBV7-2 with TRBJ2-1; 10 bases align to TRBD1. The CDR3 has 16 residues. After removal of 7 bases from V and 2 bases from J, the junction contained 8 bases not matched to a gene. Germline loops: CDR1 SGHTA, CDR2 FQGNSA.

The chain employs TRBV7-9 and TRBJ2-7; TRBD1 aligns across 8 bases. The CDR3 has 14 residues. V was pared by 4 bases and J by 5 bases, with 7 bases of the junction left unmatched. The germline gives CDR1 SEHNR, CDR2 FQNEAQ (reference sequence). CDR3 in amino acids: CASSSTRGQNEQYF. Written as DNA, the CDR3 is TGTGCCAGCAGCTCTACCAGGGGGCAAAACGAGCAGTACTTC.

The chain uses TRBV29-1 and TRBJ2-3, with D possibly being TRBD1 (6 bases). V was clipped by 5 bases and J by 2 bases, with 20 bases between them. This CDR3 contains 16 residues. Germline V lookup: CDR1 SQVTM, CDR2 ANQGSEA. In DNA, the CDR3 is TGCAGCGTTCTCTGGGTCCAGGGGCGGAACACAGATACGCAGTATTTT. Encoded protein: CSVLWVQGRNTDTQYF.

The chain links TRBV2 to TRBJ2-7; 14 nucleotides align to TRBD2. The trim removed 8 bases at V and 0 bases at J, leaving 0 bases unmatched. This CDR3 is built from 14 residues. Germline V gene data show CDR1 as SNHLY and CDR2 as FYNNEI. The CDR3, as DNA: TGTGCCAGCGGGACTAGCGGGAGCTCCTACGAGCAGTACTTC. Amino acids: CASGTSGSSYEQYF.

This clone was counted once. This chain uses TRBV6-5 with TRBJ1-2, with 7 nucleotides matching TRBD1. Trimming removed 4 bases from V and 6 bases from J; junction bases left unmatched: 8. There are 14 residues in the CDR3. Per germline, CDR1 MNHEY and CDR2 SVGAGI. CDR3 amino acids: CASSFTGAPDGYTF. The CDR3 DNA is TGTGCCAGCAGTTTCACAGGGGCCCCTGATGGCTACACCTTC.

This chain connects TRBV4-3 to TRBJ2-6; the D gene could be TRBD1 or TRBD2 (5 bases each). Trimming cost V 0 bases and J 0 bases, with 15 bases left between them. The CDR3 sequence is 19 residues long. The germline V gene encodes CDR1 LGHNA and CDR2 YSLEER. The CDR3 region is CASSQDPGPDTSGANVLTF. Written as DNA, the CDR3 is TGCGCCAGCAGCCAAGATCCGGGGCCGGACACCTCTGGGGCCAACGTCCTGACTTTC.

The chain uses TRBV19 and TRBJ1-1; perhaps TRBD1 as D (5 bases). V was pared by 3 bases and J by 0 bases, with 14 bases between. The CDR3 runs to 16 residues. The germline V gene encodes CDR1 LNHDA and CDR2 SQIVND (reference sequence). For the CDR3, the DNA is TGTGCCAGTAGTATGTTTGCAGGGTCCATGAACACTGAAGCTTTCTTT. Its protein product is CASSMFAGSMNTEAFF.

V and J are TRBV29-1 and TRBJ1-1; a possible D gene is TRBD1 (6 bases). V was pared by 7 bases and J by 6 bases, with 27 bases between. The CDR3 contains 16 residues. Per germline, CDR1 SQVTM and CDR2 ANQGSEA. The CDR3 loop is CSAVGGPGQTLPEAFF. CDR3 nucleotides: TGCAGCGCCGTGGGGGGGCCGGGACAAACTCTCCCTGAAGCTTTCTTT.

The rearrangement links TRBV27 to TRBJ2-1; D is unclear. CDR1 MNHEY and CDR2 SMNVEV come from the germline V gene (reference sequence). The CDR3 totals 13 residues. V lost 3 bases and J lost 5, with 8 bases in between. The CDR3: CASSFGINNEQFF. CDR3 bases: TGTGCCAGCAGTTTTGGGATAAACAATGAGCAGTTCTTC.

This chain uses TRBV7-9 with TRBJ1-2; TRBD1 might be the D (6 bases). Germline V gene sequence: CDR1 SEHNR, CDR2 FQNEAQ (reference sequence). The CDR3 consists of 14 residues. Between the trimmed V and J ends, which lost 2 bases and 4 bases, there was a span of 11 bases. The CDR3 reads CASSLTGLLYGYTF. The CDR3 DNA follows: TGTGCCAGCAGCTTAACAGGGTTACTCTATGGCTACACCTTC. The complete variable domain, with remaining parts taken from reference TRBV7-9 and TRBJ1-2, reads DTGVSQNPRHKITKRGQNVTFRCDPISEHNRLYWYRQTLGQGPEFLTYFQNEAQLEKSRLLSDRFSAERPKGSFSTLEIQRTEQGDSAMYLCASSLTGLLYGYTFGSGTRLTVV.

CDR3 loop: CASSPRTGRGGETQYF. The CDR3 bases are TGTGCCAGCAGCCCCCGGACCGGTCGGGGAGGGGAGACCCAGTACTTC. The V gene is TRBV7-7, the J gene TRBJ2-5, with 7 nucleotides matching TRBD2. Germline CDR1 SSHAT, CDR2 FNYEAQ (reference sequence). This CDR3 spans 16 amino acids. V lost 5 bases to trimming and J lost 5 bases; unmatched junction nucleotides: 14.

The chain employs TRBV6-5 and TRBJ2-5; TRBD1 agrees at 12 bases. There are 13 residues in the CDR3. Germline V gives CDR1 MNHEY, CDR2 SVGAGI. Unmatched junction bases numbered 4, after V lost 6 bases and J lost 8 bases. The CDR3 bases are TGTGCCAGCAGCCCCGGGACAGGGGGCACCCAGTACTTC. Its translation is CASSPGTGGTQYF.

The rearrangement joins TRBV4-1 to TRBJ1-1; TRBD1 aligns across 8 bases. This CDR3 region has 14 residues. CDR1 and CDR2 (germline): MGHRA, YSYEKL. V shed 6 bases and J 2 bases; nucleotides not matched to a gene: 5. The CDR3 nucleotides read TGCGCCAGCAGTCTTGGACAGGGCAACACTGAAGCTTTCTTT. Protein sequence: CASSLGQGNTEAFF.

The rearrangement uses TRBV5-5 and TRBJ2-3; TRBD1 matches 8 bases. This CDR3 spans 14 amino acids. Germline assignment: CDR1 SGHKS and CDR2 YYEKEE (reference sequence). The junction had 1 base not matched to a gene; V was cut back by 0 bases and J by 4 bases. The CDR3 sequence is CASSLGQGPDTQYF. CDR3 DNA: TGTGCCAGCAGCTTGGGACAGGGGCCAGATACGCAGTATTTT.

The rearrangement uses TRBV28 and TRBJ1-2; no clear D gene. V was cut by 4 bases and J by 4 bases, with 7 bases left in between. Germline lookup yields CDR1 MDHEN and CDR2 SYDVKM. The length of the CDR3 is 12 residues. The CDR3 DNA follows: TGTGCCAGCAGTTCCTTTAGCTATGGCTACACCTTC. Translated, it gives CASSSFSYGYTF.

The CDR3 DNA follows: TGTGCCTGGAGTGGGACAGGGCGTAGCGAGCAGTACTTC. It encodes CAWSGTGRSEQYF. The chain joins TRBV30 to TRBJ2-7, with 8 bases aligning to TRBD1. The V segment lost 1 base and the J segment 6 bases; nucleotides outside the gene matches: 5. The CDR3 sequence is 13 residues long. Germline V gene lookup returns CDR1 GTSNPN and CDR2 SVGIG (reference sequence).

The chain couples TRBV18 to TRBJ2-3; no reliable D call. This CDR3 is built from 14 residues. V was shortened by 1 base and J by 4 bases, with 9 bases between the two germline ends. Germline CDR1 is KGHSH and CDR2 is LQKENI. The CDR3 protein is CASSPRLSADTQYF. The CDR3 DNA reads as TGTGCCAGCTCACCACGTCTGAGCGCAGATACGCAGTATTTT.

The rearrangement joins TRBV9 to TRBJ1-1, with D possibly matching TRBD1 (5 bases). The CDR3 has 15 residues. V lost 3 bases and J 0 bases, leaving 12 bases between the germline ends. CDR1 is SGDLS, CDR2 YYNGEE, per germline. CDR3 bases: TGTGCCAGCAGCGCTAGCGGGGACTTGAACACTGAAGCTTTCTTT. Protein: CASSASGDLNTEAFF. Combining the CDR3 with reference TRBV9 and TRBJ1-1 gives the whole variable domain DSGVTQTPKHLITATGQRVTLRCSPRSGDLSVYWYQQSLDQGLQFLIQYYNGEERAKGNILERFSAQQFPDLHSELNLSSLELGDSALYFCASSASGDLNTEAFFGQGTRLTVV.

This sequence joins TRBV19 and TRBJ2-4; 12 positions agree with TRBD2. Germline trimming cut 4 bases from V and 5 bases from J; bases unmatched to any gene: 6. This CDR3 spans 16 amino acids. Germline CDR1 and CDR2: LNHDA and SQIVND (reference sequence). CDR3 bases: TGTGCCAGTAGTAACCTAGCGGGGGGGCCCCAAAACATTCAGTACTTC. This translates into CASSNLAGGPQNIQYF.

V usage is TRBV6-6 and J usage is TRBJ1-2; TRBD1 matches at 10 bases. The CDR3 runs to 14 residues. Germline loops: CDR1 MNHNY, CDR2 SVGAGI (reference sequence). The ends lost 4 bases at V and 3 bases at J; junction bases unmatched: 2. The CDR3 bases are TGTGCCAGCAGTTCGGGACAGGGGCACTATGGCTACACCTTC. Residues: CASSSGQGHYGYTF.

This chain links TRBV30 with TRBJ2-7, with 7 bases identical to TRBD1. Germline loops: CDR1 GTSNPN, CDR2 SVGIG (reference sequence). CDR3 length: 14 amino acids. Germline trimming cut 2 bases from V and 2 bases from J; bases unmatched to any gene: 6. In nucleotides, the CDR3 is TGTGCCTGGAGTCCGGGACAGACCACCTACGAGCAGTACTTC. Protein product: CAWSPGQTTYEQYF.

V gene TRBV9 combines with J gene TRBJ2-1; D possibly corresponds to TRBD1 (6 bases). CDR1 and CDR2 (germline): SGDLS, YYNGEE. The CDR3 is made up of 17 amino acids. V lost 0 bases to trimming and J lost 0 bases, with 13 bases between them. Here the CDR3 reads CASSVDFRGFSYNEQFF. As DNA, the CDR3 is TGTGCCAGCAGCGTAGATTTCAGGGGATTCTCCTACAATGAGCAGTTCTTC.

The chain couples TRBV6-1 to TRBJ1-5; 7 positions agree with TRBD1. Germline CDR1 and CDR2: MNHNS and SASEGT. The V gene end was trimmed by 6 bases and the J gene end by 6 bases; junction bases not matched to a gene: 14. The CDR3 sequence is 16 residues long. CDR3 coding DNA: TGTGCCAGCAGGGAAACAGGGGCCTTACAGGGTCAGCCCCAGCATTTT. Protein sequence: CASRETGALQGQPQHF.

The V gene is TRBV5-1, the J gene TRBJ1-1; no definite D call. The V gene's germline CDR1 is SGHRS and CDR2 YFSETQ. The CDR3 is 14 amino acids. V lost 3 bases to trimming and J lost 2 bases, with 11 bases between them. Here the CDR3 reads CASSSGPLNTEAFF. CDR3 sequence (DNA): TGCGCCAGCAGCTCCGGACCCCTCAACACTGAAGCTTTCTTT. The whole variable domain, filled in from reference TRBV5-1 and TRBJ1-1, reads KAGVTQTPRYLIKTRGQQVTLSCSPISGHRSVSWYQQTPGQGLQFLFEYFSETQRNKGNFPGRFSGRQFSNSRSEMNVSTLELGDSALYLCASSSGPLNTEAFFGQGTRLTVV.

The V and J genes are TRBV2 and TRBJ1-2; D uncertain. Looked up from germline, CDR1 is SNHLY and CDR2 is FYNNEI. V was trimmed by 3 bases and J by 8 bases, leaving 13 bases between them. The CDR3 runs to 13 residues. This CDR3 is CASSEGAGRGYTF. CDR3 in DNA: TGTGCCAGCAGTGAGGGAGCGGGGAGAGGCTACACCTTC.

For this clone: It may be a read error: a sequence one base away is much more abundant. Other DNA sequences within the sample encode an identical CDR3. This chain links TRBV27 with TRBJ1-1; TRBD1 matches at 9 bases. This CDR3 has 15 residues. Germline assignment: CDR1 MNHEY and CDR2 SMNVEV (reference sequence). With V trimmed by 2 bases and J by 2 bases, 3 bases remained unmatched. The CDR3 sequence: CASSLTGGFNTEAFF. In DNA form, the CDR3 reads TGTGCCAGCAGTTTAACAGGGGGCTTTAACACTGAAGCTTTCTTT.

The chain couples TRBV5-1 to TRBJ2-3, with a tentative D call TRBD2 (5 bases). The CDR3 consists of 13 residues. CDR1 is SGHRS, CDR2 YFSETQ, per germline. V shed 4 bases and J shed 3 bases, with 9 bases lying between them. The CDR3 loop reads CASSPSGTDTQYF. The CDR3 nucleotides are TGCGCCAGCAGCCCGTCGGGGACAGATACGCAGTATTTT.

V is TRBV14 and J is TRBJ2-5; D is possibly TRBD1 or TRBD2 (5 bases each). The V and J ends lost 5 bases and 2 bases respectively, with 12 bases between them. From germline, CDR1 is SGHDN and CDR2 FVKESK. The CDR3 totals 14 residues. The CDR3: CASSTPWGQETQYF. CDR3 nucleotide sequence: TGTGCCAGCAGCACCCCGTGGGGGCAAGAGACCCAGTACTTC.

This clone was seen only once. The V and J genes are TRBV10-3 and TRBJ2-7, with D hard to call. CDR1 is ENHRY, CDR2 SYGVKD, per germline. The CDR3 runs to 13 residues. V lost 8 bases, J lost 0 bases, and 11 bases lay in between. The CDR3 reads CAIAWTSSYEQYF. The CDR3, as DNA: TGTGCCATCGCTTGGACCAGCTCCTACGAGCAGTACTTC.

The chain carries TRBV27 and TRBJ2-7; D call uncertain. V was shortened by 2 bases and J by 3 bases, with 8 bases between the two germline ends. The CDR3 loop spans 13 amino acids. Per germline, CDR1 MNHEY and CDR2 SMNVEV (reference sequence). The CDR3 nucleotides read TGTGCCAGCAGTTTACGTGGGAACTACGAGCAGTACTTC. The encoded protein is CASSLRGNYEQYF.

The chain employs TRBV19 and TRBJ1-2; TRBD1 might be the D (5 bases). Looked up from germline, CDR1 is LNHDA and CDR2 is SQIVND (reference sequence). Trimming took 7 bases from V and 0 from J, leaving 15 bases between them. The CDR3 spans 15 residues. The chain's CDR3 is CASNLGAGANYGYTF. CDR3 DNA sequence: TGTGCCAGTAATCTTGGGGCTGGGGCTAACTATGGCTACACCTTC.

CDR3 bases: TGTGCCAGCAGTTCCGGTAGTTTTTCCTACGAGCAGTACTTC. Translation: CASSSGSFSYEQYF. The chain is built from TRBV28 and TRBJ2-7; D is uncertain. Germline V gene sequence: CDR1 MDHEN, CDR2 SYDVKM. The CDR3 totals 14 residues. V dropped 4 bases and J dropped 1 base, with 11 bases sitting between them.